The 4 T cell receptor beta chains reported below all come from one sample, sequenced in a study of T cell responses to AZD1222 COVID-19 vaccine. Profiled with immunoSEQ multiplex PCR; TCRdb holds only in-frame clones, not every one. The data hold 250,000 to 300,000 clones, with 90% to 95% observed a single time. The specimen was peripheral blood, collected 28 days after the second AZD1222 dose. The receptors were sampled from an adult who received the AZD1222 COVID-19 vaccine.

This clone was seen just once. This chain joins TRBV19 and TRBJ2-5; TRBD1 matches 7 bases. Germline assignment: CDR1 LNHDA and CDR2 SQIVND (reference sequence). The CDR3 consists of 13 residues. The V and J ends lost 3 bases and 4 bases, in that order; junction bases with no gene match: 2. The CDR3 loop reads CASSISGGETQYF. The CDR3 DNA follows: TGTGCCAGTAGTATCTCAGGGGGAGAGACCCAGTACTTC.

The chain couples TRBV25-1 to TRBJ2-7; 8 nucleotides agree with TRBD1. The V and J ends lost 5 bases and 1 base, in that order; junction bases with no gene match: 7. The CDR3 has 15 amino acids. Per the germline V gene, CDR1 is MGHDK and CDR2 is SYGVNS. The CDR3 nucleotides read TGTGCCAGCAGTAGGGCAGGGGGCCGGTCCTACGAGCAGTACTTC. Its protein product is CASSRAGGRSYEQYF.

This clone is a singleton in its sample. The rearrangement links TRBV5-1 to TRBJ1-1, with TRBD1 matching over 10 bases. Per germline, CDR1 SGHRS and CDR2 YFSETQ. CDR3 length: 16 residues. Losses at the gene ends were 2 bases for V and 5 bases for J; bases not matched to a gene: 9. The CDR3 DNA is TGCGCCAGCAGCTTAGAGGGACAGGGGATGGGGACTGAAGCTTTCTTT. As protein: CASSLEGQGMGTEAFF.

The rearrangement links TRBV27 to TRBJ2-7; D possibly uses TRBD1 or TRBD2 (5 bases each). Trimming removed 3 bases from V and 9 bases from J, with 21 bases in between. The CDR3 runs to 15 residues. The germline gives CDR1 MNHEY, CDR2 SMNVEV (reference sequence). The CDR3 reads CASSFRGRRSGRQYF. DNA of the CDR3: TGTGCCAGCAGTTTTCGGGGACGGCGTTCCGGTCGGCAGTACTTC.